This is a list of T cell receptor beta chains from one sample in a study of shared clonotypes between healthy human individuals. The table came from immunoSEQ multiplex PCR; TCRdb's copy has only in-frame clones and leaves some out. The sample consists of about 1 million clones, 65% to 75% of them appearing once. The specimen was memory CD4+ T cells sorted from blood. The source is a young man in good health. Both conserved end residues are part of each CDR3. Each record gives: CDR3 protein, CDR3 DNA, J gene, clone size, CDR3 length, V gene, D gene. A D gene is named only where the DNA matches it firmly. Rows may omit the clone size; those that give it use once, few, many or a size class.

CDR3: CASSPGRVRGDEQFF; DNA: TGTGCCAGCTCACCAGGGAGGGTCCGGGGTGATGAGCAGTTCTTC; J: TRBJ2-1; size: -; length: 15; V: TRBV18; D: TRBD2
CDR3: CASSVRLAGDTDTQYF; DNA: TGTGCCAGCAGCGTTCGACTAGCGGGAGACACAGATACGCAGTATTTT; J: TRBJ2-3; size: -; length: 16; V: TRBV9; D: TRBD2
CDR3: CASSLPEEAFF; DNA: TGTGCCAGCAGCCTACCGGAAGAAGCTTTCTTT; J: TRBJ1-1; size: -; length: 11; V: TRBV28; D: -
CDR3: CATKGVPDTQYF; DNA: TGTGCCACTAAGGGGGTCCCAGATACGCAGTATTTT; J: TRBJ2-3; size: -; length: 12; V: TRBV10-3; D: -
CDR3: CASSARDRGPEEQYF; DNA: TGTGCCAGCAGCGCCCGGGACAGGGGTCCGGAGGAGCAGTACTTC; J: TRBJ2-7; size: -; length: 15; V: TRBV7-2; D: TRBD1
CDR3: CASGRQGFLFF; DNA: TGTGCCAGCGGACGACAGGGGTTTCTGTTTTTT; J: TRBJ1-4; size: -; length: 11; V: TRBV2; D: TRBD1
CDR3: CASSSSRSQAFF; DNA: TGTGCCAGCAGCTCATCTCGAAGTCAAGCTTTCTTT; J: TRBJ1-1; size: few; length: 12; V: TRBV28; D: -
CDR3: CASSSLGVLHEQYF; DNA: TGTGCCAGTAGTAGCCTTGGCGTTCTGCACGAGCAGTACTTC; J: TRBJ2-7; size: -; length: 14; V: TRBV19; D: -
CDR3: CAITPHYQETQYF; DNA: TGTGCCATCACCCCACACTACCAAGAGACCCAGTACTTC; J: TRBJ2-5; size: -; length: 13; V: TRBV10-3; D: -
CDR3: CASSLTQGDQETQYF; DNA: TGTGCCAGCAGCCTTACACAGGGTGACCAAGAGACCCAGTACTTC; J: TRBJ2-5; size: -; length: 15; V: TRBV11-2; D: -
CDR3: CASSVAGGANTGELFF; DNA: TGTGCCAGCAGCGTAGCCGGGGGGGCGAACACCGGGGAGCTGTTTTTT; J: TRBJ2-2; size: -; length: 16; V: TRBV9; D: TRBD2
CDR3: CASSLGQTNTEAFF; DNA: TGTGCCAGCAGCTTGGGACAGACGAACACTGAAGCTTTCTTT; J: TRBJ1-1; size: few; length: 14; V: TRBV5-8; D: -
CDR3: CASSDAQGRVEQYF; DNA: TGTGCCAGCAGTGACGCCCAGGGTAGGGTCGAGCAGTACTTC; J: TRBJ2-7; size: -; length: 14; V: TRBV6-4; D: -